This is a list of T cell receptor beta chains from one sample in a study of blood T cell repertoires in COVID-19. Profiling relied on immunoSEQ multiplex PCR, and the TCRdb table lists in-frame clones only, not all of them. The data hold about 40,000 clones, with 80% to 90% observed a single time. The sample was peripheral blood. Receptor source: a woman in her 70s with acute or convalescent COVID-19. The CDR3 runs from the conserved cysteine through the conserved F or W. D genes are given only for firm matches. The size field is filled for only some rows; it gives once, few, many or a size class.

V gene: TRBV5-8
D gene: NA
J gene: TRBJ2-1
clone size: NA
CDR3 DNA: TGTGCCAGCAGCCGTCAAGCGACCCACAATGAGCAGTTCTTC
CDR3 protein: CASSRQATHNEQFF

V gene: TRBV13
D gene: NA
J gene: TRBJ2-1
clone size: once
CDR3 DNA: TGTGCCAGCAGCTTCGAGATAATCGATGAGCAGTTCTTC
CDR3 protein: CASSFEIIDEQFF

V gene: TRBV19
D gene: TRBD1
J gene: TRBJ2-1
clone size: NA
CDR3 DNA: TGTGCCAGTAGTACTCCGGGACAGGGTATCGGTGAGCAGTTCTTC
CDR3 protein: CASSTPGQGIGEQFF

V gene: TRBV2
D gene: TRBD1
J gene: TRBJ2-5
clone size: NA
CDR3 DNA: TGTGCCAGCAGCCAAGGACAGGGGGGGCAAGAGACCCAGTACTTC
CDR3 protein: CASSQGQGGQETQYF

V gene: TRBV6-5
D gene: NA
J gene: TRBJ1-3
clone size: NA
CDR3 DNA: TGTGCCACCCAGTTCCTCTCTGGAAACACCATATATTTT
CDR3 protein: CATQFLSGNTIYF

V gene: TRBV7-9
D gene: NA
J gene: TRBJ2-3
clone size: NA
CDR3 DNA: TGTGCCAGCAGGCCCACAGGGATTAGCACAGATACGCAGTATTTT
CDR3 protein: CASRPTGISTDTQYF

V gene: TRBV5-1
D gene: TRBD2
J gene: TRBJ2-1
clone size: NA
CDR3 DNA: TGCGCCAGCAGCCCCGGGACTAGCGGGGGCAATGAGCAGTTCTTC
CDR3 protein: CASSPGTSGGNEQFF

V gene: TRBV3-1/TRBV3-2
D gene: NA
J gene: TRBJ1-1
clone size: once
CDR3 DNA: TGTGCCAGCAGCCAACCCCAGGGGAACACTGAAGCTTTCTTT
CDR3 protein: CASSQPQGNTEAFF

V gene: TRBV9
D gene: NA
J gene: TRBJ1-5
clone size: NA
CDR3 DNA: TGTGCCAGCAGCGTCTCTGACCTGGGAGGGTCCCAGCATTTT
CDR3 protein: CASSVSDLGGSQHF

V gene: TRBV6-6
D gene: NA
J gene: TRBJ1-1
clone size: NA
CDR3 DNA: TGTGCCAGCAGTACCGCGCAGGGCCCCAAGACTGAAGCTTTCTTT
CDR3 protein: CASSTAQGPKTEAFF

V gene: TRBV19
D gene: NA
J gene: TRBJ2-3
clone size: once
CDR3 DNA: TGTGCCAGTAGCCCCTCTGCAGATACGCAGTATTTT
CDR3 protein: CASSPSADTQYF

V gene: TRBV6-6
D gene: TRBD1
J gene: TRBJ2-3
clone size: NA
CDR3 DNA: TGTGCCAGCAGTAGACAGGGTCGTACGCAGTATTTT
CDR3 protein: CASSRQGRTQYF

V gene: TRBV12-3/TRBV12-4
D gene: NA
J gene: TRBJ2-4
clone size: NA
CDR3 DNA: TGTGCCAGCAGTTTGGCCGGAGGCATTCAGTACTTC
CDR3 protein: CASSLAGGIQYF

V gene: TRBV20-1
D gene: NA
J gene: TRBJ1-1
clone size: NA
CDR3 DNA: TGCAGTGCTAGTAGTTTGCGCGTCGGAGCTTTCTTT
CDR3 protein: CSASSLRVGAFF

V gene: TRBV19
D gene: TRBD2
J gene: TRBJ2-3
clone size: once
CDR3 DNA: TGTGCCAGTAGTACCAGGGGCGGGAGGGCCGTTATAGATACGCAGTATTTT
CDR3 protein: CASSTRGGRAVIDTQYF

V gene: TRBV18
D gene: NA
J gene: TRBJ1-6
clone size: NA
CDR3 DNA: TGTGCCAGCTCACCACTTGACCGGAGCTCCTATAATTCACCCCTCCACTTT
CDR3 protein: CASSPLDRSSYNSPLHF

V gene: TRBV6-5
D gene: NA
J gene: TRBJ2-6
clone size: NA
CDR3 DNA: TGTGCCAGCAATGGACAGTCTGGGGCCAACGTCCTGACTTTC
CDR3 protein: CASNGQSGANVLTF

V gene: TRBV5-4
D gene: NA
J gene: TRBJ1-4
clone size: NA
CDR3 DNA: TGTGCCAGCAGCTTGGACAGGACTAATGAAAAACTGTTTTTT
CDR3 protein: CASSLDRTNEKLFF

V gene: TRBV7-2
D gene: NA
J gene: TRBJ1-2
clone size: NA
CDR3 DNA: TGTGCCAGCAGCTTATATGGCGGGAAGGGCTACACCTTC
CDR3 protein: CASSLYGGKGYTF

V gene: TRBV5-6
D gene: NA
J gene: TRBJ2-2
clone size: few
CDR3 DNA: TGTGCCAGCAGTTCTTTGACCGGGGAGCTGTTTTTT
CDR3 protein: CASSSLTGELFF

V gene: TRBV19
D gene: NA
J gene: TRBJ2-2
clone size: NA
CDR3 DNA: TGTGCCAGTAGTATAGCTCTAGCGAGGACCGGGGAGCTGTTTTTT
CDR3 protein: CASSIALARTGELFF

V gene: TRBV6-5
D gene: NA
J gene: TRBJ1-6
clone size: NA
CDR3 DNA: TGTGCCAGCAGCCTGACAGATAATAATTCACCCCTCCACTTT
CDR3 protein: CASSLTDNNSPLHF

V gene: TRBV9
D gene: TRBD2
J gene: TRBJ2-3
clone size: once
CDR3 DNA: TGTGCCAGCAGCGTTAGCGGGTCACTCTCAGATACGCAGTATTTT
CDR3 protein: CASSVSGSLSDTQYF

V gene: TRBV7-2
D gene: NA
J gene: TRBJ1-3
clone size: NA
CDR3 DNA: TGTGCCACCGGGGAGTCAGTCGGAAACACCATATATTTT
CDR3 protein: CATGESVGNTIYF

V gene: TRBV7-2
D gene: TRBD2
J gene: TRBJ2-1
clone size: NA
CDR3 DNA: TGTGCCAGCAGCTTAGGTGCGGGGGGAATCTACAATGAGCAGTTCTTC
CDR3 protein: CASSLGAGGIYNEQFF

V gene: TRBV2
D gene: TRBD2
J gene: TRBJ2-2
clone size: NA
CDR3 DNA: TGTGCCAGCAAAAGCAAAATACTAGCGTCGAACACCGGGGAGCTGTTTTTT
CDR3 protein: CASKSKILASNTGELFF

V gene: TRBV5-8
D gene: NA
J gene: TRBJ1-4
clone size: NA
CDR3 DNA: TGTGCCAGCAGCTCCTGGTCCCCCGGAGGGGAAAAACTGTTTTTT
CDR3 protein: CASSSWSPGGEKLFF

V gene: TRBV28
D gene: NA
J gene: TRBJ1-2
clone size: NA
CDR3 DNA: TGTGCCAGCAGATCGGACAGTATTAACTATGGCTACACCTTC
CDR3 protein: CASRSDSINYGYTF

V gene: TRBV30
D gene: NA
J gene: TRBJ2-1
clone size: NA
CDR3 DNA: TGTGCCTGGAGTCTTTCCCTCAATGAGCAGTTCTTC
CDR3 protein: CAWSLSLNEQFF

V gene: TRBV2
D gene: TRBD1
J gene: TRBJ2-2
clone size: NA
CDR3 DNA: TGTGCCAGCAAGGACAGGGGGGGCGGGGAGCTGTTTTTT
CDR3 protein: CASKDRGGGELFF

V gene: TRBV27
D gene: TRBD2
J gene: TRBJ2-1
clone size: NA
CDR3 DNA: TGTGCCAGCAGGCTAGCGGGACCCAATGAGCAGTTCTTC
CDR3 protein: CASRLAGPNEQFF

V gene: TRBV12-3/TRBV12-4
D gene: TRBD1
J gene: TRBJ1-5
clone size: NA
CDR3 DNA: TGTGCCAGCACTCAAGACAGGGGACAGCCCCAGCATTTT
CDR3 protein: CASTQDRGQPQHF

V gene: TRBV18
D gene: TRBD1
J gene: TRBJ1-5
clone size: NA
CDR3 DNA: TGTGCCAGCTCACCTGGGACAGGGGGACCAGGGCCCCAGCATTTT
CDR3 protein: CASSPGTGGPGPQHF

V gene: TRBV30
D gene: TRBD2
J gene: TRBJ2-5
clone size: NA
CDR3 DNA: TGTGCCTGGAGTGTACTAGCGGTCCACCAAGAGACCCAGTACTTC
CDR3 protein: CAWSVLAVHQETQYF

V gene: TRBV6-5
D gene: TRBD1
J gene: TRBJ2-1
clone size: NA
CDR3 DNA: TGTGCCAGCAGTTATTCCCCCGGGACAGGGGGCTATGAGCAGTTCTTC
CDR3 protein: CASSYSPGTGGYEQFF

V gene: TRBV30
D gene: NA
J gene: TRBJ1-2
clone size: NA
CDR3 DNA: TGTGCCTGGACTAGCGGGGACACGGCCTATGGCTACACCTTC
CDR3 protein: CAWTSGDTAYGYTF

V gene: TRBV5-8
D gene: NA
J gene: TRBJ2-1
clone size: NA
CDR3 DNA: TGTGCCGGCACGGGGAGCTCCTACAATGAGCAGTTCTTC
CDR3 protein: CAGTGSSYNEQFF

V gene: TRBV24-1
D gene: NA
J gene: TRBJ1-2
clone size: NA
CDR3 DNA: TGTGCCACCAGTGGAACAGGTGGGGTTGGCTACACCTTC
CDR3 protein: CATSGTGGVGYTF

V gene: TRBV19
D gene: TRBD1
J gene: TRBJ1-5
clone size: NA
CDR3 DNA: TGTGCCAGTCATTCTGGGGCAGGGGGGAGTCAGCCCCAGCATTTT
CDR3 protein: CASHSGAGGSQPQHF

V gene: TRBV7-2
D gene: TRBD2
J gene: TRBJ2-1
clone size: few
CDR3 DNA: TGTGCCAGCAGCACAGCGGGAGAGTACAATGAGCAGTTCTTC
CDR3 protein: CASSTAGEYNEQFF

V gene: TRBV3-1/TRBV3-2
D gene: NA
J gene: TRBJ1-5
clone size: NA
CDR3 DNA: TGTGCCAGCAGCCAAGATAACAATCAGCCCCAGCATTTT
CDR3 protein: CASSQDNNQPQHF

V gene: TRBV7-2
D gene: TRBD1
J gene: TRBJ2-2
clone size: NA
CDR3 DNA: TGTGCCAGCAGCTTAGAAACAGGGGGCACCGGGGAGCTGTTTTTT
CDR3 protein: CASSLETGGTGELFF

V gene: TRBV19
D gene: TRBD1
J gene: TRBJ1-5
clone size: once
CDR3 DNA: TGTGCCAGTAGCCGACAGGGTTCCGAGGATCAGCCCCAGCATTTT
CDR3 protein: CASSRQGSEDQPQHF

V gene: TRBV5-6
D gene: NA
J gene: TRBJ1-2
clone size: NA
CDR3 DNA: TGTGCCAGCAGCCGAATTCGACAGGCTAACTATGGCTACACCTTC
CDR3 protein: CASSRIRQANYGYTF

V gene: TRBV27
D gene: NA
J gene: TRBJ2-3
clone size: NA
CDR3 DNA: TGTGCCAGCAGTTTGGAGGGGCGAGGAGATACGCAGTATTTT
CDR3 protein: CASSLEGRGDTQYF

V gene: TRBV28
D gene: NA
J gene: TRBJ2-3
clone size: NA
CDR3 DNA: TGTGCCAGCAGTTTCTCTTGGCGGGGGCCCCAGCAAGATACGCAGTATTTT
CDR3 protein: CASSFSWRGPQQDTQYF

V gene: TRBV18
D gene: NA
J gene: TRBJ2-5
clone size: NA
CDR3 DNA: TGTGCCAGCTCACCACCGTACGGCAGGGATGAGACCCAGTACTTC
CDR3 protein: CASSPPYGRDETQYF

V gene: TRBV7-2
D gene: NA
J gene: TRBJ2-2
clone size: NA
CDR3 DNA: TGTGCCAGCAGCTTAGTCGGGTTCGGGAAGACCGGGGAGCTGTTTTTT
CDR3 protein: CASSLVGFGKTGELFF

V gene: TRBV24-1
D gene: NA
J gene: TRBJ2-3
clone size: NA
CDR3 DNA: TGTGCCACCAGCGCAGCGGGACACACAGATACGCAGTATTTT
CDR3 protein: CATSAAGHTDTQYF

V gene: TRBV10-3
D gene: TRBD1
J gene: TRBJ1-1
clone size: few
CDR3 DNA: TGTGCCATCAGTGGACAGGGTTTCACTGAAGCTTTCTTT
CDR3 protein: CAISGQGFTEAFF

V gene: TRBV9
D gene: TRBD2
J gene: TRBJ2-3
clone size: NA
CDR3 DNA: TGTGCCAGCAGCCTACGACTAGCAGGAGATACGCAGTATTTT
CDR3 protein: CASSLRLAGDTQYF

V gene: TRBV30
D gene: TRBD1
J gene: TRBJ1-2
clone size: NA
CDR3 DNA: TGTGCCTGGAGTCGACAGGGGGACGGCTACACCTTC
CDR3 protein: CAWSRQGDGYTF

V gene: TRBV30
D gene: TRBD1
J gene: TRBJ2-4
clone size: NA
CDR3 DNA: TGTGCCTGGAGGAAAACGGGACAGGATAGACAGTACTTC
CDR3 protein: CAWRKTGQDRQYF

V gene: TRBV9
D gene: NA
J gene: TRBJ2-2
clone size: NA
CDR3 DNA: TGTGCCAGCAGCGTATCGACCGGGGAGCTGTTTTTT
CDR3 protein: CASSVSTGELFF

V gene: TRBV11-2
D gene: NA
J gene: TRBJ1-6
clone size: NA
CDR3 DNA: TGTGCCAGCAGCTTAGGGGCGAGCAACTCACCCCTCCACTTT
CDR3 protein: CASSLGASNSPLHF

V gene: TRBV13
D gene: NA
J gene: TRBJ1-2
clone size: NA
CDR3 DNA: TGTGCCAGCAGCCCTGAGGGCGCCAACTATGGCTACACCTTC
CDR3 protein: CASSPEGANYGYTF

V gene: TRBV18
D gene: NA
J gene: TRBJ2-2
clone size: NA
CDR3 DNA: TGTGCCAGCTCACCAACAGGGTACACCGGGGAGCTGTTTTTT
CDR3 protein: CASSPTGYTGELFF

V gene: TRBV3-1/TRBV3-2
D gene: NA
J gene: TRBJ2-1
clone size: NA
CDR3 DNA: TGTGCCAGCAGCCCCTACTCCCCACTAGTGAGCTCCTACAATGAGCAGTTCTTC
CDR3 protein: CASSPYSPLVSSYNEQFF